This T cell receptor (beta chain) was retrieved from a study of cytomegalovirus exposure and HLA in healthy donors. Study-wide context: The 95 to 150 validation repertoires used a platform that matched the one used for the 550 to 800 first-cohort repertoires, as a later analysis reported.

The method was immunoSEQ multiplex PCR; TCRdb's version includes in-frame clones alone and lacks a portion of them. The table lists fewer than 350,000 clones, around 87% of them singletons, with about 0.9% in the top ten. The V segment lost 3 bases and the J segment 3 bases; nucleotides outside the gene matches: 0. This CDR3 region has 15 residues. Germline V gene sequence: CDR1 MNHEY, CDR2 SMNVEV (reference sequence). Study-wide findings and caveats: TCR clusters originating in the first cohort tended to co-occur in the roughly 130 validation repertoires, according to a later analysis. A few CMV-associated chains were confirmed in vitro to be specific for CMV antigens. Among TCR beta chains, those listed as cytomegalovirus-associated numbered approximately 150.

This clone has a handful of counts. Its target is unknown. Sample: PBMCs. The sequence derives from a young woman in good health and CMV-seronegative. V usage is TRBV27 and J usage is TRBJ1-6; 9 bases fit TRBD1. Written as DNA, the CDR3 is TGTGCCAGCAGTTTGGACAGGGGCTATAATTCACCCCTCCACTTT. Its protein product is CASSLDRGYNSPLHF.